Below are 27 T cell receptor beta chains sequenced from a single sample in a study of metastatic and nonmetastatic thyroid tumors. TCRdb re-called the PCR reads via MiXCR. The data contain roughly 8,400 clones, around a third of them singletons. Every patient underwent thyroid surgery untreated. Material for sequencing was tumor tissue. Every receptor here comes from a female donor with papillary thyroid cancer or a benign thyroid nodule (not recorded which). Some clones in this sample may be carry-over from other donors' samples.

The chain couples TRBV6-1 to TRBJ2-1; D remains unclear. The CDR3 is 15 amino acids. V was pared by 6 bases and J by 2 bases, with 14 bases between. Germline V gene sequence: CDR1 MNHNS, CDR2 SASEGT. This CDR3 is CASRKEYLPYNEQFF. DNA for the CDR3: TGTGCCAGCAGAAAAGAGTACCTCCCCTACAATGAGCAGTTCTTC.

J is TRBJ1-5 and V is TRBV7-8; no reliable D call. Germline values: CDR1 SGHVS, CDR2 FQNEAQ. Trimming pared 1 base from V and 4 bases from J, leaving 14 bases between. The CDR3 spans 16 residues. CDR3 protein: CASSLVRSRPNQPQHF. CDR3 nucleotide sequence: TGTGCCAGCAGCTTAGTCAGGAGTAGGCCTAATCAGCCCCAGCATTTT.

The V call is TRBV28, the J call TRBJ1-5; 7 nucleotides align to TRBD1. V shed 5 bases and J 0 bases; nucleotides not matched to a gene: 16. This CDR3 spans 19 amino acids. Germline CDR1 is MDHEN and CDR2 is SYDVKM. The CDR3 nucleotides read TGTGCCAGCAGTGCCCCCGGGACAGAGGACCTTTATAGCAATCAGCCCCAGCATTTT. Protein sequence: CASSAPGTEDLYSNQPQHF.

For the CDR3, the DNA is TGTGCCTTCTCCTCCGGGACAGGGGGCACTGAAGCTTTCTTT. Translation: CAFSSGTGGTEAFF. The J gene is TRBJ1-1, the V gene TRBV12-3 or TRBV12-4; 11 nucleotides match TRBD1. CDR3 size: 14 residues. V was pared by 11 bases and J by 4 bases, with 9 bases of the junction left unmatched.

Note on this clone: At one end the junction does not follow the germline gene, possibly because of a read error. The sample has other DNA sequences that encode this CDR3 too. The genes are TRBV14 and TRBJ1-3, with D possibly TRBD1 on 5 matching bases. This CDR3 has 12 residues. The germline V gene encodes CDR1 SGHDN and CDR2 FVKESK. CDR3 in DNA: TGTGCTAGCAGCCAAGAAAGACCGGGACTCAATTTT. This encodes CASSQERPGLNF. The entire variable domain, with the rest obtained from reference TRBV14 and TRBJ1-3, is as follows: EAGVTQFPSHSVIEKGQTVTLRCDPISGHDNLYWYRRVMGKEIKFLLHFVKESKQDESGMPNNRFLAERTGGTYSTLKVQPAELEDSGVYFCASSQERPGLNFGEGSWLTVV.

This clone was seen just once. CDR3 nucleotide sequence: TGCAGTGTCGAAAGGAGCGGGACCGCCTACAATGAGCAGTTCTTC. It is translated as CSVERSGTAYNEQFF. This rearrangement joins TRBV20-1 to TRBJ2-1; 7 nucleotides match TRBD2. The germline CDR1 and CDR2 sequences are DFQATT and SNEGSKA (reference sequence). The CDR3 has 15 residues. Trimming took 7 bases from V and 2 from J; bases not matched to a gene: 11.

This clone was detected once. The chain uses TRBV5-6 and TRBJ2-3; no firm D call. From germline, CDR1 is SGHDT and CDR2 YYEEEE. This CDR3 has 12 residues. Trimming took off 4 bases at V and 1 base at J, with 4 bases between the two ends. Here the CDR3 reads CASSPGTDTQYF. In DNA form, the CDR3 reads TGTGCCAGCAGCCCAGGCACAGATACGCAGTATTTT.

Only a few counts were recorded for this clone. The V gene is TRBV28, the J gene TRBJ1-6, with D hard to call. CDR1 is MDHEN, CDR2 SYDVKM, per germline. V dropped 6 bases and J dropped 5 bases, with 8 bases sitting between them. CDR3 length: 13 residues. In DNA, the CDR3 is TGTGCCAGCAGGCGGGGTCATAATTCACCCCTCCACTTT. It is translated as CASRRGHNSPLHF.

This rearrangement joins TRBV11-2 to TRBJ2-2; 8 bases match TRBD2. V lost 6 bases to trimming and J lost 6 bases; unmatched junction nucleotides: 9. The germline gives CDR1 SGHAT, CDR2 FQNNGV. The CDR3 has 15 residues. For the CDR3, the DNA is TGTGCCAGCAGGTTGAGGCGGGAGGCGGCCGGGGAGCTGTTTTTT. Its translation is CASRLRREAAGELFF.

J is TRBJ2-7 and V is TRBV2; TRBD1 is a possible D gene (6 bases). V was pared by 6 bases and J by 3 bases, with 18 bases between. Germline loops: CDR1 SNHLY, CDR2 FYNNEI. The CDR3 has 15 residues. CDR3 in amino acids: CASSAKGVPLYEQYF. The CDR3 DNA follows: TGTGCCAGCAGCGCAAAGGGGGTCCCTCTCTACGAGCAGTACTTC.

This clone was detected once. This chain joins TRBV14 and TRBJ2-7; D uncertain. Germline V gene lookup returns CDR1 SGHDN and CDR2 FVKESK. This CDR3 region has 14 residues. V lost 2 bases, J lost 3 bases, and 11 bases lay in between. DNA of the CDR3: TGTGCCAGCAGCCAACTTGCGACATACTACGAGCAGTACTTC. Its protein is CASSQLATYYEQYF.

The V gene is TRBV6-1, the J gene TRBJ2-1; tentatively, D is TRBD2 (7 bases). Germline CDR1 reads MNHNS; CDR2 reads SASEGT. The CDR3 runs 16 residues. V was pared by 5 bases and J by 1 base, with 15 bases between. The CDR3, as DNA: TGTGCCAGCAGTCCTACTAGGGGGGGATCCTACAATGAGCAGTTCTTC. Its translation: CASSPTRGGSYNEQFF.

This clone was observed a handful of times. This chain connects TRBV24-1 to TRBJ2-1; weak D call: TRBD1 (5 bases). There are 14 residues in the CDR3. Trimming pared 5 bases from V and 3 bases from J, leaving 10 bases between. The germline V gene encodes CDR1 KGHDR and CDR2 SFDVKD. The CDR3 nucleotides read TGTGCCACCAGTGCTCAGGGATACTACAATGAGCAGTTCTTC. This translates into CATSAQGYYNEQFF.

The chain joins TRBV18 to TRBJ2-3; TRBD2 agrees at 7 bases. The germline V gene encodes CDR1 KGHSH and CDR2 LQKENI. The CDR3 consists of 13 residues. Trimming cost V 5 bases and J 6 bases; bases outside gene matches: 5. This CDR3 reads CASSIQGGDTQYF. The CDR3 nucleotides read TGTGCCAGCTCAATTCAGGGAGGGGATACGCAGTATTTT.

Only a few counts were recorded for this clone. The J gene is TRBJ1-2, the V gene TRBV10-3; 11 nucleotides line up with TRBD1. This CDR3 is built from 15 residues. With 6 bases clipped from V and 6 bases from J, the junction kept 9 bases outside the gene matches. Germline CDR1 and CDR2: ENHRY and SYGVKD. Here the CDR3 reads CAIRTGQGETDGYTF. The CDR3 DNA reads as TGTGCCATCAGAACGGGACAGGGGGAGACGGATGGCTACACCTTC.

This clone was seen only a few times. The V gene is TRBV6-2 or TRBV6-3, the J gene TRBJ2-7; 14 bases line up with TRBD2. The ends lost 5 bases at V and 0 bases at J; junction bases unmatched: 9. Germline V gene sequence: CDR1 MNHEY, CDR2 SVGEGT. The CDR3 is made up of 18 amino acids. CDR3 DNA: TGTGCCAGCAGTCCCAGGACTAGCGGGAGGATGAGCTCCTACGAGCAGTACTTC. Its protein product is CASSPRTSGRMSSYEQYF.

This chain connects TRBV5-1 to TRBJ2-6, with D uncertain. The length of the CDR3 is 15 residues. Trimming stripped 1 base from V and 0 bases from J, with 5 bases between. Germline CDR1 and CDR2: SGHRS and YFSETQ. The CDR3 loop is CASSLSLSGANVLTF. As DNA, the CDR3 is TGCGCCAGCAGCTTGTCGCTCTCTGGGGCCAACGTCCTGACTTTC.

The sample holds a few counts of this clone. J is TRBJ2-3 and V is TRBV15; no definite D call. Per the germline V gene, CDR1 is LNHNV and CDR2 is YYDKDF (reference sequence). This CDR3 has 16 amino acids. Trimming stripped 0 bases from V and 2 bases from J, with 12 bases between. CDR3 coding DNA: TGTGCCACCAGCAGAGATAATTGGGGAACCACAGATACGCAGTATTTT. It encodes CATSRDNWGTTDTQYF.

The genes are TRBV20-1 and TRBJ2-2, with TRBD2 matching over 11 bases. There are 17 residues in the CDR3. With V trimmed by 2 bases and J by 4 bases, 9 bases remained unmatched. The germline V gene encodes CDR1 DFQATT and CDR2 SNEGSKA (reference sequence). As DNA, the CDR3 is TGCAGTGCTAGACCCCGACCGGGACTAGCGGTCACCGGGGAGCTGTTTTTT. Its translation: CSARPRPGLAVTGELFF.

This clone was seen a few times. The chain has TRBV19 and TRBJ2-2, with 8 nucleotides matching TRBD1. The CDR3 loop spans 14 amino acids. Trimming at V came to 3 bases and at J to 8 bases, leaving 5 bases not matched to a gene. Germline V CDR1 and CDR2: LNHDA, SQIVND (reference sequence). The CDR3 region has the DNA TGTGCCAGTAGTATCGGACAGGGAACGGGGGAGCTGTTTTTT. Translating gives CASSIGQGTGELFF.

The table lists this clone with a few counts. V and J are TRBV28 and TRBJ1-2, with 7 bases identical to TRBD1. The CDR3 length is 13 residues. Looked up from germline, CDR1 is MDHEN and CDR2 is SYDVKM. Losses at the gene ends were 2 bases for V and 8 bases for J; bases not matched to a gene: 5. DNA for the CDR3: TGTGCCAGCAGTTTAATACAGGGGCAGGGCTACACCTTC. It encodes CASSLIQGQGYTF.

Here the CDR3 reads CASSEGAGETGELFF. The CDR3 DNA reads as TGTGCCAGCAGTGAAGGAGCGGGAGAGACCGGGGAGCTGTTTTTT. The gene calls are TRBV6-1 and TRBJ2-2; 8 nucleotides agree with TRBD2. Germline CDR1 is MNHNS and CDR2 is SASEGT. With 1 base clipped from V and 5 bases from J, the junction kept 3 bases outside the gene matches. CDR3 length: 15 residues.

By share, this clone counts as medium-sized. The genes are TRBV7-8 and TRBJ2-5; D is perhaps TRBD1 or TRBD2 (7 bases each). The CDR3 has 14 residues. V was clipped by 5 bases and J by 4 bases, with 14 bases between them. Germline lookup yields CDR1 SGHVS and CDR2 FQNEAQ. CDR3 in DNA: TGTGCCAGCAGCCGACAGGGAGGGGGAGAGACCCAGTACTTC. It codes for CASSRQGGGETQYF.

This clone has a handful of counts. The V and J genes are TRBV11-2 and TRBJ2-7; a weak D match, TRBD1 (5 bases). CDR1 SGHAT and CDR2 FQNNGV come from the germline V gene. The CDR3 is 17 residues long. V was pared by 3 bases and J by 3 bases, with 21 bases between. The CDR3 protein is CASSLGQGYLRDYEQYF. CDR3 coding DNA: TGTGCCAGCAGCTTGGGCCAGGGATACCTTCGCGACTACGAGCAGTACTTC.

By share of the sample, this clone is medium-sized. The CDR3 DNA is TGTGCCAGCAGCTTAGGATCCTACGAGCAGTACTTC. Its translation is CASSLGSYEQYF. The chain recombines TRBV7-6 with TRBJ2-7; D gene ambiguous. V lost 1 base, J lost 1 base, and 2 bases lay in between. This CDR3 comprises 12 residues. CDR1 and CDR2 (germline): SGHVS, FNYEAQ.

The rearrangement links TRBV18 to TRBJ2-7; 10 nucleotides align to TRBD1. With V trimmed by 1 base and J by 3 bases, 6 bases remained unmatched. The germline V gene has CDR1 KGHSH and CDR2 LQKENI. This CDR3 region has 16 residues. CDR3 loop: CASSPRTGTGVYEQYF. The CDR3 region has the DNA TGTGCCAGCTCACCACGAACCGGGACAGGGGTCTACGAGCAGTACTTC.

V usage is TRBV6-1 and J usage is TRBJ2-5, with D possibly called TRBD1 or TRBD2 (5 bases each). Germline V lookup: CDR1 MNHNS, CDR2 SASEGT. Trimming pared 10 bases from V and 2 bases from J, leaving 20 bases between. This CDR3 comprises 15 residues. Here the CDR3 DNA reads TGTGCCAACTTAGTCGGGCAGGGCGGGCAAGAGACCCAGTACTTC. Translation: CANLVGQGGQETQYF.